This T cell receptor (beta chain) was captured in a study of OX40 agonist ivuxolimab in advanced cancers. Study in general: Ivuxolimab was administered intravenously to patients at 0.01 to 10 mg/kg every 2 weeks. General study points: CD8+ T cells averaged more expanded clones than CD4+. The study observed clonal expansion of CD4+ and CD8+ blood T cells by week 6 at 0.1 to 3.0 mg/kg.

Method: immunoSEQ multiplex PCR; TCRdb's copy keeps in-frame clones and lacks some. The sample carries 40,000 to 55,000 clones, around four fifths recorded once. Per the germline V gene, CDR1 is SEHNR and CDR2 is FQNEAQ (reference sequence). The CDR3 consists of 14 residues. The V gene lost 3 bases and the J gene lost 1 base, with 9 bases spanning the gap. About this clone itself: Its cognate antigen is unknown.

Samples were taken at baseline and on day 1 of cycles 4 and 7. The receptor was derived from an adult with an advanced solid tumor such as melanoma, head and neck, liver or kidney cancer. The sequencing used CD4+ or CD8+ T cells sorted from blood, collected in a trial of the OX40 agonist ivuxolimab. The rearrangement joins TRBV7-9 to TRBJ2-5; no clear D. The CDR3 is CASSLETVQETQYF. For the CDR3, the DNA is TGTGCCAGCAGCTTGGAGACGGTCCAAGAGACCCAGTACTTC.